The 18 T cell receptor beta chains presented below share a single source sample, sequenced in a study of T cell repertoires in cytomegalovirus infection. MiXCR, applied by TCRdb to the reads, yields one record per CDR3 protein. Seen here are around 280,000 distinct CDR3 sequences, 8% to 10% observed once, and the top ten hold around 2.4%. Sequenced input: PBMCs. The source is a human donor in good health (CMV status not recorded). Some clones in this sample may be carry-over from other donors' samples.

The chain joins TRBV7-6 to TRBJ1-5; D is uncertain. The CDR3 length is 12 residues. V was pared by 1 base and J by 9 bases, with 7 bases between. Germline lookup yields CDR1 SGHVS and CDR2 FNYEAQ. The CDR3 coding sequence is TGTGCCAGCAGCTTAGAGTCTCGGCCCCAGCATTTT. Protein product: CASSLESRPQHF.

This clonotype has at least ten counts. This chain connects TRBV28 to TRBJ2-7, with no clear D. This CDR3 is 12 amino acids long. Trimming pared 4 bases from V and 3 bases from J, leaving 7 bases between. The germline CDR1 and CDR2 sequences are MDHEN and SYDVKM. In DNA form, the CDR3 reads TGTGCCAGCAGTTACCAGGACTACGAGCAGTACGTC. Translating it yields CASSYQDYEQYV.

This clonotype occurred many times. The chain has TRBV12-3 or TRBV12-4 and TRBJ1-5; 7 bases align to TRBD1. V lost 6 bases, J lost 3 bases, and 5 bases stayed unmatched. This CDR3 region has 14 residues. The CDR3 nucleotides are TGTGCCAGCAGCCTAACAGGGGACAATCAGCCCCAGCATTTT. Protein: CASSLTGDNQPQHF.

This clonotype has more than one count but fewer than ten. V gene TRBV28 combines with J gene TRBJ2-7, with TRBD2 identical over 8 bases. This CDR3 region has 14 residues. The J segment lost 4 bases and the V segment lost 4 bases, leaving 6 bases of the junction unmatched. Germline V gene data show CDR1 as MDHEN and CDR2 as SYDVKM. The CDR3 loop reads CASSSGTRPYEQYV. CDR3 DNA: TGTGCCAGCAGTTCCGGGACTAGGCCGTACGAGCAGTACGTC.

The chain links TRBV29-1 to TRBJ2-1, with D hard to call. The length of the CDR3 is 15 residues. Trimming shortened V by 2 bases and J by 8 bases, and 19 bases separated the two germline ends. The germline V gene encodes CDR1 SQVTM and CDR2 ANQGSEA. For the CDR3, the DNA is TGCAGCGTTGAACTGGGGATACAAGGGATTTATGAGCAGTTCTTC. This encodes CSVELGIQGIYEQFF.

This clonotype has a count of ten or more. The J gene is TRBJ2-7, the V gene TRBV7-2; D is uncertain. Between the trimmed V and J ends, which lost 1 base and 2 bases, there was a span of 9 bases. Germline V gives CDR1 SGHTA, CDR2 FQGNSA. The CDR3 runs 14 residues. The CDR3, as DNA: TGTGCCAGCAGCTTAGTTGGCACCACCTACGAGCAGTACGTC. Amino acid sequence: CASSLVGTTYEQYV.

At least ten counts were recorded for this clonotype. The genes are TRBV7-8 and TRBJ1-1; weak D call: TRBD1 (5 bases). The length of the CDR3 is 12 residues. Trimming took 9 bases from V and 2 from J, leaving 10 bases between them. Germline CDR1 SGHVS, CDR2 FQNEAQ. The CDR3 sequence is CASRGGNTEAFF. As DNA, the CDR3 is TGTGCCAGTCGGGGGGGTAACACTGAAGCTTTCTTT. Full variable domain (outside the CDR3, taken from reference TRBV7-8 and TRBJ1-1): GAGVSQSPRYKVAKRGQDVALRCDPISGHVSLFWYQQALGQGPEFLTYFQNEAQLDKSGLPSDRFFAERPEGSVSTLKIQRTQQEDSAVYLCASRGGNTEAFFGQGTRLTVV.

The chain uses TRBV7-9 and TRBJ1-1; no firm D call. There are 12 residues in the CDR3. Germline loops: CDR1 SEHNR, CDR2 FQNEAQ (reference sequence). V was pared by 10 bases and J by 1 base, with 10 bases between. As DNA, the CDR3 is TGTGCCAACAGTCCCGGGAACACTGAAGCTTTCTTT. Its protein product is CANSPGNTEAFF.

Many counts were recorded for this clonotype. The chain employs TRBV20-1 and TRBJ1-5; D not resolved. Per the germline V gene, CDR1 is DFQATT and CDR2 is SNEGSKA (reference sequence). This CDR3 has 13 residues. Deletions cut 3 bases from V and 0 bases from J, with 6 bases between. In nucleotides, the CDR3 is TGCAGTGCTAGCGAAAATAGCAATCAGCCCCAGCATTTT. The encoded protein is CSASENSNQPQHF.

In this sample, this clonotype turned up a few times. The chain employs TRBV7-9 and TRBJ2-3, with D uncertain. V was cut by 1 base and J by 3 bases, with 11 bases left in between. Germline CDR1 and CDR2: SEHNR and FQNEAQ (reference sequence). The CDR3 is made up of 15 amino acids. The CDR3 here is CASSLVLAYTDTQYF. CDR3 bases: TGTGCCAGCAGCTTAGTCCTCGCCTATACAGATACGCAGTATTTT.

This clonotype was picked up many times. CDR3 protein: CASSPTGSYNEQFF. The CDR3 DNA is TGTGCCAGCAGTCCTACAGGGTCCTACAATGAGCAGTTCTTC. The chain joins TRBV6-2 or TRBV6-3 to TRBJ2-1, with D possibly TRBD1 on 6 matching bases. The CDR3 totals 14 residues. Germline V gene lookup returns CDR1 MNHEY and CDR2 SVGEGT. The V and J ends lost 5 bases and 1 base respectively, with 9 bases between them.

This clonotype was counted many times. The chain joins TRBV6-6 to TRBJ1-2; possible D gene TRBD1, 6 bases. The germline CDR1 and CDR2 sequences are MNHNY and SVGAGI (reference sequence). The CDR3 is 14 amino acids. V lost 2 bases and J 6 bases, leaving 13 bases between the germline ends. CDR3 region: CASSYRGGSDGYTF. The CDR3 DNA reads as TGTGCCAGCAGTTACCGGGGGGGCTCGGATGGCTACACCTTC.

Many counts were recorded for this clonotype. The V call is TRBV2, the J call TRBJ2-2, with TRBD1 matching 8 bases. V lost 8 bases, J lost 0 bases, and 5 bases stayed unmatched. The CDR3 runs 15 residues. Per the germline V gene, CDR1 is SNHLY and CDR2 is FYNNEI. The chain's CDR3 is CASRRTGSNTGELFF. DNA for the CDR3: TGTGCCAGCCGTCGGACAGGGTCGAACACCGGGGAGCTGTTTTTT.

This clonotype occurred many times. This sequence joins TRBV7-2 and TRBJ1-3; D not resolved. The germline V gene encodes CDR1 SGHTA and CDR2 FQGNSA. V was shortened by 1 base and J by 2 bases, with 9 bases between the two germline ends. The CDR3 is 15 residues long. The DNA for the CDR3 is TGTGCCAGCAGCTTAGTGGGGTTCACTGGAAACACCATATATTTT. As protein: CASSLVGFTGNTIYF.

The chain combines TRBV20-1 with TRBJ2-3, with 11 bases aligning to TRBD2. This CDR3 spans 13 amino acids. Germline V gene data show CDR1 as DFQATT and CDR2 as SNEGSKA (reference sequence). J gave up 1 base and V 7 bases, and 1 base lay outside the gene matches. In DNA form, the CDR3 reads TGCAGTGGGGGACTAGCGGGCACAGATACGCAGTATTTT. Amino acids: CSGGLAGTDTQYF.

This clonotype was counted a few times. The chain uses TRBV14 and TRBJ1-1; a possible D gene is TRBD1 (6 bases). The ends were cut back, 3 bases at V and 1 base at J, with 18 bases in the middle. The CDR3 contains 17 residues. Germline V gene lookup returns CDR1 SGHDN and CDR2 FVKESK. This chain's CDR3 is CASSQPGDTNSNTEAFF. The CDR3 DNA sequence: TGTGCCAGCAGCCAGCCGGGGGACACAAACTCGAACACTGAAGCTTTCTTT.

This clonotype was seen at least ten times. The V gene is TRBV4-2, the J gene TRBJ1-1; D possibly corresponds to TRBD1 (6 bases). Trimming removed 3 bases from V and 4 bases from J, with 12 bases in between. CDR3 length: 14 amino acids. CDR1 and CDR2 from the germline V gene are LGHNA and YNFKEQ. CDR3 DNA sequence: TGTGCCAGCAGCCATCAGGGGTGGGGCACTGAAGCTTTCTTT. Its protein product is CASSHQGWGTEAFF.

Ten or more counts support this clonotype. The chain couples TRBV15 to TRBJ2-3, with D perhaps TRBD2 (6 bases). Between the trimmed V and J ends, which lost 4 bases and 2 bases, there was a span of 16 bases. CDR3 length equals 16 residues. Germline CDR1 reads LNHNV; CDR2 reads YYDKDF (reference sequence). The CDR3 sequence is CATSMGNGGATDTQYF. The CDR3 DNA is TGTGCCACCAGCATGGGGAATGGAGGGGCCACAGATACGCAGTATTTT.